What follows describes a single T cell receptor beta chain. Terminally differentiated effector memory CD45RA+ cells were excluded from the naive CD8 cells, which were CD45RO-negative and positively selected for CCR7. This sample was taken from a study of shared clonotypes between healthy human individuals. Unmatched junction bases numbered 9, after V lost 4 bases and J lost 4 bases. From germline, CDR1 is SGHRS and CDR2 YFSETQ. The CDR3 runs 18 residues. Assay: immunoSEQ multiplex PCR; the TCRdb copy retains only in-frame clones and omits some. The sample has 800,000 to 950,000 clones, 90% to 97% seen once.

The sequencing input was naive CD8+ T cells sorted from blood. This receptor was taken from a man younger than 45 in good health. This chain uses TRBV5-1 with TRBJ2-1; 15 bases match TRBD2. Here the CDR3 reads CASSPGTSGRKGYNEQFF. Here the CDR3 DNA reads TGCGCCAGCAGCCCCGGGACTAGCGGGAGGAAGGGTTACAATGAGCAGTTCTTC.